This TCR beta chain was captured by sequencing in a study of technical replicates of blood from a few donors. Some clones are missing from TCRdb's copy, which holds only in-frame ones; the method was immunoSEQ multiplex PCR. The sample lists about 83,000 clones, approximately 96% occurring once. Trimming took 4 bases from V and 4 from J; bases not matched to a gene: 6. The CDR3 consists of 15 residues. The germline CDR1 and CDR2 sequences are SGDLS and YYNGEE. The chain joins TRBV9 to TRBJ2-1; 9 bases match TRBD2. This receptor was taken from a human donor in good health. Sequencing was carried out using T cells isolated from PBMCs. Here the CDR3 DNA reads TGTGCCAGCAGCTCCAAGACTAGCGGTTACAATGAGCAGTTCTTC. The encoded protein is CASSSKTSGYNEQFF.